What follows is one TCR beta chain and its context. V dropped 1 base and J dropped 4; count of bases not matched to a gene: 5. Germline lookup yields CDR1 SGHVS and CDR2 FQNEAQ. There are 15 residues in the CDR3. The entry originates in a study of blood T cell repertoires in COVID-19. Whole-study context: Samples taken during acute and convalescent COVID-19 were collected in the United States, Italy and Spain. T cells, B-cell-depleted T cells, or PBMCs provided the cDNA or gDNA that served as material.

As processed by the authors: Amplified reference gene primers provided the basis for estimating nucleated cell counts. TCRdb keeps only in-frame clones here, not all; method: immunoSEQ multiplex PCR. Clone size and the V and J calls come from that table; the DNA yielded D and trimming. The data hold 410,000 or so clones, with 86% observed a single time. V usage is TRBV7-8 and J usage is TRBJ1-1; TRBD1 matches 8 bases. This TCR derives from a woman aged 30 to 39 with active or convalescent COVID-19. The sequenced material came from peripheral blood. For the CDR3, the DNA is TGTGCCAGCAGCTTAGGACAGGGGACAAGCACTGAAGCTTTCTTT. This encodes CASSLGQGTSTEAFF.